The 21 T cell receptor beta chains given below trace back to one sample, sequenced in a study of early T cells in non-severe SARS-CoV-2 infection. TCRdb itself ran the 5' RACE reads through MiXCR, one entry per CDR3 protein. The sample holds 50,000 to 70,000 distinct CDR3 sequences, around 6.5% seen once. This specimen consisted of whole blood, obtained at baseline. The receptor set was obtained from an adult who was a healthcare worker with PCR-confirmed SARS-CoV-2 infection or an uninfected control (not recorded which).

The gene calls are TRBV6-5 and TRBJ2-2; D unresolved. Germline CDR1 MNHEY, CDR2 SVGAGI. Trimming left V 7 bases short and J 4 bases short, with 13 bases between. The CDR3 totals 14 residues. The CDR3 coding sequence is TGTGCCAGCACACGGTTGTCTGGCACCGGGGAGCTGTTTTTT. Translation gives CASTRLSGTGELFF.

Details on this clonotype: A read error may be the cause here, since a much bigger clone is one base away. A read error is likely, as this CDR3 ends without the conserved phenylalanine or tryptophan. The chain has TRBV11-2 and TRBJ2-7, with TRBD1 matching over 9 bases. CDR1 and CDR2 from the germline V gene are SGHAT and FQNNGV. This CDR3 is 16 amino acids long. V trimming: 5 bases; J trimming: 2 bases; junction bases outside the gene matches: 10. DNA for the CDR3: TGTGCCAGCAGCCCGGGAGGACAGGGGACAACCTACGAGCAGTACTCC. Its translation is CASSPGGQGTTYEQYS.

The chain combines TRBV20-1 with TRBJ2-7; 8 bases fit TRBD2. CDR3 size: 13 residues. V dropped 2 bases and J dropped 5; count of bases not matched to a gene: 5. The germline V gene has CDR1 DFQATT and CDR2 SNEGSKA (reference sequence). CDR3 sequence reads: CSARLAGIDEQYF. The CDR3 DNA is TGCAGTGCTAGACTAGCGGGTATAGACGAGCAGTACTTC.

The J gene is TRBJ1-3, the V gene TRBV7-2; the D is unclear. The V and J ends lost 1 base and 7 bases respectively, with 5 bases between them. This CDR3 contains 12 residues. Germline CDR1 SGHTA, CDR2 FQGNSA. For the CDR3, the DNA is TGTGCCAGCAGCTTAGGGCCGAACACCATATATTTT. It is translated as CASSLGPNTIYF.

In its sample, this clonotype was seen many times. The rearrangement links TRBV28 to TRBJ1-2, with TRBD1 as a possible D gene (5 bases). From germline, CDR1 is MDHEN and CDR2 SYDVKM. Trimming took 3 bases from V and 8 from J, leaving 13 bases between them. The length of the CDR3 is 13 residues. The CDR3 bases are TGTGCCAGCAGTTTTCTGGGGACGGCAGGCTACACCTTC. Protein: CASSFLGTAGYTF.

This clonotype was counted between two and nine times. The CDR3 protein is CASSRENGGSSSQETQYF. CDR3 nucleotides: TGTGCCAGCAGCAGGGAGAATGGGGGCTCCTCTTCCCAAGAGACCCAGTACTTC. V is TRBV7-3 and J is TRBJ2-5; a possible D gene is TRBD1 (6 bases). V was shortened by 5 bases and J by 1 base, with 23 bases between the two germline ends. Germline CDR1 and CDR2: SGHTA and FQGTGA. The CDR3 has 18 residues.

The sample holds many counts of this clonotype. The chain links TRBV19 to TRBJ2-6; D uncertain. Trimming pared 1 base from V and 0 bases from J, leaving 7 bases between. Looked up from germline, CDR1 is LNHDA and CDR2 is SQIVND (reference sequence). The CDR3 has 16 residues. CDR3 loop: CASSIGVRSGANVLTF. The DNA for the CDR3 is TGTGCCAGTAGTATAGGGGTGCGCTCTGGGGCCAACGTCCTGACTTTC.

In its sample, this clonotype was seen many times. The chain links TRBV12-3 or TRBV12-4 to TRBJ2-3; the D call may be TRBD1 or TRBD2 (5 bases each). CDR3 length: 12 amino acids. Trimming left V 7 bases short and J 2 bases short, with 7 bases between. The CDR3: CASIGTTDTQYF. DNA of the CDR3: TGTGCCAGCATTGGGACCACAGATACGCAGTATTTT.

This clonotype was seen a handful of times. V gene TRBV12-3 or TRBV12-4 combines with J gene TRBJ1-2, with D unresolved. The CDR3 is 12 residues long. V lost 3 bases to trimming and J lost 7 bases, with 9 bases between them. The CDR3 DNA is TGTGCCAGCAGTTTGATGGCGGCTGGCTACACCTTC. Its translation is CASSLMAAGYTF.

This clonotype was found many times. The V call is TRBV5-1, the J call TRBJ2-7; 10 bases agree with TRBD2. Germline V lookup: CDR1 SGHRS, CDR2 YFSETQ. The V gene end was trimmed by 4 bases and the J gene end by 2 bases; junction bases not matched to a gene: 3. The CDR3 is 14 amino acids. CDR3 coding DNA: TGCGCCAGCAGCCCGGGGACTAGCGCCTACGAGCAGTACTTC. It is translated as CASSPGTSAYEQYF. Filled out from reference TRBV5-1 and TRBJ2-7, the complete variable domain reads KAGVTQTPRYLIKTRGQQVTLSCSPISGHRSVSWYQQTPGQGLQFLFEYFSETQRNKGNFPGRFSGRQFSNSRSEMNVSTLELGDSALYLCASSPGTSAYEQYFGPGTRLTVT.

This clonotype was counted many times. The V and J genes are TRBV4-1 and TRBJ1-1, with D hard to call. CDR3 length: 12 amino acids. Trimming shortened V by 0 bases and J by 9 bases, and 8 bases separated the two germline ends. Germline-derived CDR1 and CDR2 are MGHRA and YSYEKL. In DNA form, the CDR3 reads TGCGCCAGCAGCCAAGAAGGGTTAAAAGCTTTCTTT. It translates to CASSQEGLKAFF.

This clonotype has a count of ten or more. The chain joins TRBV4-1 to TRBJ2-2; 7 bases are shared with TRBD2. The CDR3 totals 17 residues. From germline, CDR1 is MGHRA and CDR2 YSYEKL. The V and J ends lost 5 bases and 1 base, in that order; junction bases with no gene match: 10. CDR3 sequence (DNA): TGCGCCAGCAGCGCTCGACGCGGGAGCGAGAACACCGGGGAGCTGTTTTTT. Translated, it gives CASSARRGSENTGELFF.

This clonotype has ten or more counts. V and J are TRBV9 and TRBJ2-7, with D unclear. V gave up 0 bases and J gave up 0 bases, with 4 bases separating them. There are 13 residues in the CDR3. CDR1 and CDR2 from the germline V gene are SGDLS and YYNGEE. CDR3 loop: CASSVVDSYEQYF. The CDR3 DNA is TGTGCCAGCAGCGTAGTAGACTCCTACGAGCAGTACTTC.

This clonotype was seen repeatedly, ten times or more. The V and J genes are TRBV28 and TRBJ2-7, with a tentative D call TRBD1 (6 bases). The CDR3 contains 14 residues. The germline V gene has CDR1 MDHEN and CDR2 SYDVKM. V was clipped by 7 bases and J by 0 bases, with 13 bases between them. The CDR3: CASTSGAFSYEQYF. CDR3 nucleotide sequence: TGTGCCAGCACCTCAGGGGCCTTCTCCTACGAGCAGTACTTC.

This clonotype was counted ten times or more. The chain recombines TRBV12-3 or TRBV12-4 with TRBJ1-6, with D hard to call. This CDR3 is 12 amino acids long. Trimming removed 1 base from V and 12 bases from J, with 7 bases in between. CDR3 sequence reads: CASSLVEGPLHF. The DNA for the CDR3 is TGTGCCAGCAGTTTAGTGGAGGGACCCCTCCACTTT.

This clonotype was counted ten times or more. This sequence joins TRBV15 and TRBJ1-2; weak D call: TRBD1 (6 bases). Germline V gene data show CDR1 as LNHNV and CDR2 as YYDKDF (reference sequence). The CDR3 is 14 residues long. V was pared by 1 base and J by 6 bases, with 12 bases between. The CDR3 DNA is TGTGCCACCAGCAGAGGGGAGGCAGGGGATGGCTACACCTTC. Amino acid sequence: CATSRGEAGDGYTF.

This clonotype was observed at least ten times. The rearrangement uses TRBV7-2 and TRBJ1-1, with D unclear. Germline CDR1 reads SGHTA; CDR2 reads FQGNSA. Trimming stripped 2 bases from V and 2 bases from J, with 12 bases between. The CDR3 spans 15 residues. The CDR3 DNA sequence: TGTGCCAGCAGCTTAAGGCAGACCTTTAACACTGAAGCTTTCTTT. Translating gives CASSLRQTFNTEAFF.

This clonotype was seen repeatedly, ten times or more. The chain links TRBV7-9 to TRBJ1-1; D uncertain. The CDR3 contains 13 residues. Looked up from germline, CDR1 is SEHNR and CDR2 is FQNEAQ (reference sequence). The ends were cut back, 3 bases at V and 5 bases at J, with 10 bases in the middle. The CDR3 DNA sequence: TGTGCCAGCAGCTTGTCCGTTGGGACTGAAGCTTTCTTT. Its translation: CASSLSVGTEAFF. The whole variable domain, filled in from reference TRBV7-9 and TRBJ1-1, reads DTGVSQNPRHKITKRGQNVTFRCDPISEHNRLYWYRQTLGQGPEFLTYFQNEAQLEKSRLLSDRFSAERPKGSFSTLEIQRTEQGDSAMYLCASSLSVGTEAFFGQGTRLTVV.

The chain joins TRBV28 to TRBJ1-2, with D perhaps matching TRBD1 (6 bases). Deletions cut 4 bases from V and 4 bases from J, with 13 bases between. The CDR3 extends over 14 amino acids. Per germline, CDR1 MDHEN and CDR2 SYDVKM. DNA for the CDR3: TGTGCCAGCAGTTCAAGGACAGCCTCCTATGGCTACACCTTC. Protein: CASSSRTASYGYTF.

This clonotype was seen ten or more times. V is TRBV4-1 and J is TRBJ2-1; TRBD2 matches at 10 bases. The CDR3 sequence is 16 residues long. CDR1 and CDR2 (germline): MGHRA, YSYEKL. V gave up 0 bases and J gave up 10 bases; unmatched junction bases: 9. The chain's CDR3 is CASSQDPLAGAEEQFF. The DNA for the CDR3 is TGCGCCAGCAGCCAAGATCCGCTAGCGGGAGCTGAGGAGCAGTTCTTC.

The table lists this clonotype with many counts. V gene TRBV29-1 combines with J gene TRBJ1-1; D is unresolved. The germline CDR1 and CDR2 sequences are SQVTM and ANQGSEA. This CDR3 is built from 13 residues. The V end was cut by 7 bases, the J end by 3 bases, with 15 bases between. The chain's CDR3 is CSAEGLEDTEAFF. The CDR3 DNA reads as TGCAGCGCCGAGGGCTTGGAGGACACTGAAGCTTTCTTT.